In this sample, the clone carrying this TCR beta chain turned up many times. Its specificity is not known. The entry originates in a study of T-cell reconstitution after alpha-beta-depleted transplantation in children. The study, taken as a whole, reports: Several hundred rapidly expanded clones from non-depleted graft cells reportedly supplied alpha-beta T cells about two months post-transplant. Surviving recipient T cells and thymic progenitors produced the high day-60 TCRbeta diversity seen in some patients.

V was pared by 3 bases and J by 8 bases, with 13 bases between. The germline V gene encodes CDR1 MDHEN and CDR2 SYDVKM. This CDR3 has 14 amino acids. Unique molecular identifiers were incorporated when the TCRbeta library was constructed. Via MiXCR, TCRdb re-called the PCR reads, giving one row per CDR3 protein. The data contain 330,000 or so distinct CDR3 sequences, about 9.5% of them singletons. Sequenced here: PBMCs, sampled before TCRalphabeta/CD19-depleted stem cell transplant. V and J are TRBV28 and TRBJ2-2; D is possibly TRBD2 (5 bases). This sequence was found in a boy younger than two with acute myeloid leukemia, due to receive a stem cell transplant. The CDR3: CASSLLDLAGELFF. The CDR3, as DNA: TGTGCCAGCAGTTTGCTGGACTTGGCTGGGGAGCTGTTTTTT.